This entry is about one TCR beta chain. Its target is not known. TCRdb's copy holds only in-frame clones and misses some; the assay was immunoSEQ multiplex PCR. The data contain 200,000 or so clones, nearly 80% of them singletons. The CDR3 runs to 14 residues. The V gene's germline CDR1 is KGHSH and CDR2 LQKENI. Trimming removed 2 bases at V and 4 bases at J, with 11 bases between. The sample originates from a study of cytotoxic CD8 clonotypes in ibrutinib-treated CLL. General study points: Baseline clonality was higher than in age-matched healthy donors and moved in step with circulating CD8+ T-cell counts.

Sequenced material: PBMCs, taken after 12 months of ibrutinib treatment. This TCR derives from a human donor with chronic lymphocytic leukemia. This rearrangement joins TRBV18 to TRBJ1-2; D is undetermined. Here the CDR3 DNA reads TGTGCCAGCTCACCAAACCACGGAAGCTATGGCTACACCTTC. The encoded protein is CASSPNHGSYGYTF.